The T cell receptor beta chain under discussion was sequenced for a study of shared clonotypes between healthy human individuals. TCRdb keeps only in-frame clones here, not all; method: immunoSEQ multiplex PCR. The repertoire has about 520,000 clones, 81% of them found once; the top ten carry roughly 13%. Unmatched junction bases numbered 6, after V lost 6 bases and J lost 5 bases. The CDR3 totals 15 residues. The germline V gene encodes CDR1 MGHDK and CDR2 SYGVNS. The rearrangement uses TRBV25-1 and TRBJ2-5; TRBD2 matches 13 bases. The sequence came from a woman between 40 and 55 years old in good health. Some clones in this sample may be carry-over from other donors' samples. The sequencing input was PBMCs. The chain's CDR3 is CASSVGLAGEETQYF. The CDR3 DNA is TGTGCCAGCAGCGTTGGACTAGCGGGAGAGGAGACCCAGTACTTC.